One sample yielded the 13 T cell receptor beta chains listed below, sequenced in a study of control samples from healthy donors and cancer patients. Libraries were prepared by immunoSEQ multiplex PCR; TCRdb keeps only in-frame clonotypes and omits some of them. Among about 95,000 clones listed, around four fifths were seen once. Sample: blood. These receptors were taken from a man between 25 and 39 years old in good health.

J is TRBJ1-2 and V is TRBV19; TRBD1 might be the D (6 bases). With 7 bases removed from V and 4 bases from J, the gap between germline ends came to 19 bases. CDR1 LNHDA and CDR2 SQIVND come from the germline V gene (reference sequence). This CDR3 has 15 residues. Here the CDR3 reads CASTLGGQTTYGYTF. The CDR3 bases are TGTGCCAGTACCCTAGGAGGACAGACTACCTATGGCTACACCTTC.

The CDR3 nucleotides read TGCGCCAGCAGCCAACCTCACGACAGGTTGAGTGAGCAGTTCTTC. Translated, it gives CASSQPHDRLSEQFF. The rearrangement uses TRBV4-1 and TRBJ2-1, with D perhaps matching TRBD1 (6 bases). The V and J ends lost 2 bases and 9 bases respectively, with 17 bases between them. Looked up from germline, CDR1 is MGHRA and CDR2 is YSYEKL. There are 15 residues in the CDR3.

V and J are TRBV19 and TRBJ1-2; D is unclear. Germline V gene data show CDR1 as LNHDA and CDR2 as SQIVND (reference sequence). Trimming removed 3 bases at V and 3 bases at J, with 5 bases between. CDR3 size: 12 residues. The CDR3 DNA reads TGTGCCAGTAGTATTCGGGACTATGGCTACACCTTC. Its translation is CASSIRDYGYTF.

The chain carries TRBV27 and TRBJ2-7, with D perhaps TRBD2 (5 bases). The CDR3 sequence is 13 residues long. Between the trimmed V and J ends, which lost 6 bases and 5 bases, there was a span of 14 bases. Germline V gene sequence: CDR1 MNHEY, CDR2 SMNVEV (reference sequence). CDR3 protein: CASRKGGSHEQYF. The CDR3 bases are TGTGCCAGCAGGAAGGGTGGGAGCCACGAGCAGTACTTC.

The chain recombines TRBV5-1 with TRBJ2-5; D not certain. V gave up 2 bases and J gave up 0 bases, with 23 bases separating them. The CDR3 consists of 19 residues. Germline V lookup: CDR1 SGHRS, CDR2 YFSETQ. The CDR3 DNA reads TGCGCCAGCAGCTTTTCTACGGGTGCGCCAGACCCTTACCAAGAGACCCAGTACTTC. Protein product: CASSFSTGAPDPYQETQYF.

The chain joins TRBV2 to TRBJ2-7; D ambiguous. The CDR3 spans 13 residues. Germline V gives CDR1 SNHLY, CDR2 FYNNEI. Trimming took 7 bases from V and 0 from J, leaving 10 bases between them. CDR3 sequence: CASMTGGSYEQYF. The CDR3 bases are TGTGCCAGCATGACTGGCGGCTCCTACGAGCAGTACTTC.

The CDR3 reads CASSMIWLTEAFF. CDR3 bases: TGTGCCAGCAGCATGATTTGGTTGACTGAAGCTTTCTTT. The V gene is TRBV21-1, the J gene TRBJ1-1. TRBV21-1 is given as a pseudogene. The CDR3 loop spans 13 amino acids.

This chain links TRBV7-9 with TRBJ1-1; D is uncertain. Germline values: CDR1 SEHNR, CDR2 FQNEAQ (reference sequence). The CDR3 runs to 13 residues. With 1 base removed from V and 4 bases from J, the gap between germline ends came to 7 bases. CDR3 DNA sequence: TGTGCCAGCAGCTTAGGAGGGATCACTGAAGCTTTCTTT. Encoded protein: CASSLGGITEAFF.

This chain connects TRBV15 to TRBJ2-2; D may be TRBD2 (5 bases). V lost 1 base and J lost 5, with 11 bases in between. The CDR3 spans 15 residues. Germline lookup yields CDR1 LNHNV and CDR2 YYDKDF (reference sequence). CDR3: CATSRVVSGTGELFF. DNA for the CDR3: TGTGCCACCAGCAGAGTAGTGTCGGGGACCGGGGAGCTGTTTTTT.

Here the CDR3 reads CASSPSDGQPQHF. CDR3 nucleotide sequence: TGTGCCAGCTCACCCTCGGACGGGCAGCCCCAGCATTTT. V gene TRBV18 combines with J gene TRBJ1-5; D uncertain. Trimming removed 3 bases from V and 7 bases from J, with 10 bases in between. The CDR3 consists of 13 residues. The germline gives CDR1 KGHSH, CDR2 LQKENI.

This clone turned up a few times. The chain joins TRBV5-1 to TRBJ2-7, with D possibly being TRBD2 (5 bases). The V and J ends lost 1 base and 5 bases respectively, with 10 bases between them. This CDR3 has 13 residues. Germline lookup yields CDR1 SGHRS and CDR2 YFSETQ. CDR3 in amino acids: CASSLTSGNEQYF. The CDR3 nucleotides are TGCGCCAGCAGCTTGACGTCCGGGAACGAGCAGTACTTC.

This clone came up a few times. The chain uses TRBV5-1 and TRBJ2-7; D is uncertain. This CDR3 comprises 14 residues. The germline CDR1 and CDR2 sequences are SGHRS and YFSETQ. The germline V and J ends were trimmed by 0 bases and 2 bases, with 9 bases remaining between them. CDR3 nucleotides: TGCGCCAGCAGCTTGGATGGGATGGCCTACGAGCAGTACTTC. Translated: CASSLDGMAYEQYF.

The count of this clone is one. V and J are TRBV5-5 and TRBJ1-2; TRBD1 agrees at 9 bases. CDR3 length: 13 residues. Trimming at V came to 6 bases and at J to 7 bases, leaving 7 bases not matched to a gene. The germline CDR1 and CDR2 sequences are SGHKS and YYEKEE (reference sequence). CDR3 residues: CASTVQGASGYTF. CDR3 coding DNA: TGTGCCAGCACCGTACAGGGGGCGAGTGGCTACACCTTC. Supplemented by reference TRBV5-5 and TRBJ1-2, the full variable domain reads DAGVTQSPTHLIKTRGQQVTLRCSPISGHKSVSWYQQVLGQGPQFIFQYYEKEERGRGNFPDRFSARQFPNYSSELNVNALLLGDSALYLCASTVQGASGYTFGSGTRLTVV.